This T cell receptor beta chain was observed in a study of blood T cell repertoires in COVID-19 (dated by TCRdb to about 2020). For context, the study as a whole: The collaborator samples originated in the United States, Italy and Spain and spanned the acute and convalescent phases of COVID-19. The prospective study material was composed of cDNA or gDNA derived from T cells, B-cell-depleted T cells, or PBMCs. The dataset comprised deeply sampled blood TCRbeta repertoires from subjects exposed to, actively infected with, or recovered from COVID-19. The repertoires were released in a freely available public database intended as a resource for research on the immune response to SARS-CoV-2. The samples were drawn from the first 160 participants of the ongoing ImmuneRACE study and from about 1,200 subjects provided by 6 global collaborators. Nearly every sample came with metadata listing a de-identified subject ID, COVID-19 status, age in years and sex. Where available, HLA class I and class II types were obtained from metadata supplied by the sample provider rather than from assay-based typing. The full study reports these points: How much clinical and demographic metadata was included differed by source and by participant, and the metadata was provided uncurated.

TCRbeta CDR3 regions were amplified from genomic DNA using the immunoSEQ Assay, a bias-controlled multiplex PCR. The source study handled its data this way. Within the assay, amplification of reference gene primers was used to estimate how many nucleated cells each sample contained. To quantify the absolute abundance of each unique TCRbeta CDR3 rearrangement, sequence reads were collapsed and filtered. For each sample, productive Simpson clonality was calculated as the square root of Simpson's diversity index over productive rearrangements. Drawn from immuneACCESS, this table holds only the in-frame rearrangements with V and J called that TCRdb kept. Clones are partly lost; checked studies trace under half to an unresolved V gene and leave the rest unexplained. That table furnishes V, J and clone size, whereas the DNA furnished D and trimming. The sample has 300,000 to 400,000 clones on record, approximately 88% of them singletons. The ten largest clones capture 5% to 6% of the sample.

Participants in the prospective study were aged 18 to 89 years, lived in 24 United States geographic areas, and enrolled through a virtual design. To assign participants to cohorts, the prospective study relied on clinical history that participants themselves reported in a screening survey and a study questionnaire. Recovered participants in ImmuneRACE Cohort 3 were defined as having two consecutive negative NP/OP PCR tests, clearance from a healthcare professional, or resolution of symptoms. Mobile phlebotomists in the prospective study collected whole blood, serum and a nasopharyngeal or oropharyngeal swab from every participant. Over an approximately 2-month period, participants in the prospective study had the option of providing additional blood draws and questionnaires. Before DNA extraction, prospective study blood samples were shipped either frozen or at room temperature. The germline V gene specifies ENHRY as CDR1 and SYGVKD as CDR2. The CDR3 sequence holds 16 residues, the cysteine and phenylalanine included. Kept here is only the CDR3 DNA, which spans 48 bases and is read in frame from base 1. Deletion took 2 bases off V and 1 base off J, with a span of 14 bases between the germline ends.

Worth noting for this clone: Which antigen it targets is not known. No base quality values were provided; no much bigger clone lies one nucleotide off.

The sample comprised PBMCs or T cells enriched from blood (not recorded which). This chain joins TRBV10-3 to TRBJ2-5; TRBD2 is a possible D gene, resting on 7 matching bases. The sequence came from a man under 40 who had recovered from COVID-19. The DNA sequence is TGTGCCATCAGTGAGGGGAGGGGGAAGGTCCAAGAGACCCAGTACTTC. Its protein reads: CAISEGRGKVQETQYF.